This TCR beta chain was captured in a study of shared clonotypes between healthy human individuals. Points from the study as a whole: What rarefaction showed was incomplete sorted-subset sequencing despite large depth. Clonotype sharing among donors, it was expected, would be affected by sequencing depth.

Terminally differentiated effector memory CD45RA+ cells were excluded by CCR7 positive selection of CD45RO-negative cells. The ends lost 4 bases at V and 10 bases at J; junction bases unmatched: 9. In germline, CDR1 is SEHNR, CDR2 FQNEAQ (reference sequence). The length of the CDR3 is 14 residues. Samples underwent the assay at deep level. Per the original methods: ImmunoSEQ supplied junction-only sequences lacking quality scores, so filtering was different. TCRdb's copy holds only in-frame clones and misses some; the assay was immunoSEQ multiplex PCR. D and trimming come from the DNA, and the V and J calls and clone size come from that table. The sample records just over 2,000,000 clones, over 85% being singletons. Turning to this clone: Its antigen is as yet unknown.

The chain links TRBV7-9 to TRBJ2-1, with 8 bases that match TRBD2. The TCR originated in a man aged 18 to 30 in good health. Sequencing was performed on naive CD8+ T cells sorted from blood. CDR3: CASSWYLAGGEQFF. The CDR3, as DNA: TGTGCCAGCAGCTGGTATCTAGCGGGTGGCGAGCAGTTCTTC. The full variable domain, rest sourced from reference TRBV7-9 and TRBJ2-1, is DTGVSQNPRHKITKRGQNVTFRCDPISEHNRLYWYRQTLGQGPEFLTYFQNEAQLEKSRLLSDRFSAERPKGSFSTLEIQRTEQGDSAMYLCASSWYLAGGEQFFGPGTRLTVL.